What follows are 18 T cell receptor beta chains derived from one specimen sequenced in a study of CD8 T cells in ankylosing spondylitis. TCRdb processed the 5' RACE reads anew with MiXCR; each CDR3 protein has one entry. The sample consists of under 450,000 distinct CDR3 sequences, 20% of them appearing once. The material sequenced was blood, either unsorted or a sorted T cell fraction (not recorded which). The receptor source for this set is a male donor with ankylosing spondylitis or in good health (not recorded which).

V gene TRBV7-9 combines with J gene TRBJ1-2; D might be TRBD1 (6 bases). The CDR3 spans 13 residues. Deletions cut 1 base from V and 6 bases from J, with 9 bases between. Germline loops: CDR1 SEHNR, CDR2 FQNEAQ (reference sequence). The DNA of the CDR3 is TGTGCCAGCAGCTTAGACAGGGCGGATGGCTACACCTTC. This sequence encodes CASSLDRADGYTF. The entire variable domain, with the rest obtained from reference TRBV7-9 and TRBJ1-2, is as follows: DTGVSQNPRHKITKRGQNVTFRCDPISEHNRLYWYRQTLGQGPEFLTYFQNEAQLEKSRLLSDRFSAERPKGSFSTLEIQRTEQGDSAMYLCASSLDRADGYTFGSGTRLTVV.

The chain employs TRBV29-1 and TRBJ1-1; 8 bases fit TRBD1. CDR3 size: 12 residues. The junction had 3 bases not matched to a gene; V was cut back by 7 bases and J by 2 bases. CDR1 SQVTM and CDR2 ANQGSEA come from the germline V gene. CDR3 nucleotide sequence: TGCAGCGCCCCAGGGGGCAACACTGAAGCTTTCTTT. Its protein product is CSAPGGNTEAFF.

V usage is TRBV12-3 or TRBV12-4 and J usage is TRBJ2-3; TRBD2 matches 9 bases. V trimming: 5 bases; J trimming: 3 bases; junction bases outside the gene matches: 9. The CDR3 contains 16 residues. Here the CDR3 DNA reads TGTGCCAGCAGTACCCGGACTAGCGTAACGACAGATACGCAGTATTTT. Amino acids: CASSTRTSVTTDTQYF.

The V gene is TRBV12-3 or TRBV12-4, the J gene TRBJ2-5; D perhaps matches TRBD1 (6 bases). The V end was cut by 4 bases, the J end by 4 bases, with 16 bases between. CDR3 length: 15 amino acids. The CDR3 region has the DNA TGTGCCAGCAGTTCAACACAGGGAATCCCAGAGACCCAGTACTTC. This gives the protein CASSSTQGIPETQYF.

This clonotype has a handful of counts. The chain recombines TRBV4-1 with TRBJ2-7; 10 bases fit TRBD2. CDR1 MGHRA and CDR2 YSYEKL come from the germline V gene. V lost 4 bases, J lost 6 bases, and 12 bases stayed unmatched. The CDR3 length is 16 residues. The CDR3 protein is CASSLTRGSGGPEQYF. For the CDR3, the DNA is TGCGCCAGCAGCCTCACCCGTGGTAGCGGGGGGCCCGAGCAGTACTTC.

The rearrangement joins TRBV20-1 to TRBJ2-1; the D call may be TRBD1 or TRBD2 (6 bases each). CDR1 and CDR2 from the germline V gene are DFQATT and SNEGSKA (reference sequence). CDR3 size: 12 residues. The CDR3 coding sequence is TGCGAGGCTGGGGGGCTCTACAATGAGCAGTTCTTC. Protein sequence: CEAGGLYNEQFF.

The V call is TRBV4-1, the J call TRBJ2-2; 9 nucleotides align to TRBD2. Germline V gene lookup returns CDR1 MGHRA and CDR2 YSYEKL. After removal of 3 bases from V and 4 bases from J, the junction contained 6 bases not matched to a gene. This CDR3 is built from 16 residues. The CDR3 bases are TGCGCCAGCAGCCATTTAGCGGGGGATGCCACCGGGGAGCTGTTTTTT. It translates to CASSHLAGDATGELFF.

J is TRBJ2-3 and V is TRBV6-1; TRBD2 aligns across 10 bases. The germline V gene encodes CDR1 MNHNS and CDR2 SASEGT. The junction had 13 bases not matched to a gene; V was cut back by 4 bases and J by 3 bases. The length of the CDR3 is 18 residues. CDR3: CASSGPSGGAVVTDTQYF. The CDR3 DNA reads TGTGCCAGCAGTGGTCCGAGCGGGGGGGCCGTTGTTACAGATACGCAGTATTTT.

The chain joins TRBV25-1 to TRBJ2-1; 8 bases agree with TRBD2. Unmatched junction bases numbered 12, after V lost 4 bases and J lost 4 bases. The CDR3 spans 17 residues. Germline CDR1 is MGHDK and CDR2 is SYGVNS. In DNA, the CDR3 is TGTGCCAGCAGTGCCCAGACTAGCGCTTGGCCTTACAATGAGCAGTTCTTC. Protein sequence: CASSAQTSAWPYNEQFF.

The rearrangement links TRBV6-1 to TRBJ1-4; D remains ambiguous. The CDR3 contains 17 residues. Trimming took 6 bases from V and 0 from J, leaving 17 bases between them. CDR1 is MNHNS, CDR2 SASEGT, per germline. DNA of the CDR3: TGTGCCAGCAGCCCCCACCCCGGGATTGCAACTAATGAAAAACTGTTTTTT. As protein: CASSPHPGIATNEKLFF.

This clonotype was found a few times. The rearrangement uses TRBV5-6 and TRBJ2-2; TRBD1 might be the D (6 bases). CDR3 length: 15 residues. V lost 1 base to trimming and J lost 6 bases, with 13 bases between them. Per germline, CDR1 SGHDT and CDR2 YYEEEE. The CDR3 spells CASSLRGHLPGELFF. DNA for the CDR3: TGTGCCAGCAGCTTGCGGGGACACCTACCCGGGGAGCTGTTTTTT.

CDR3 sequence (DNA): TGTGCCAGCATGATGGGGAATGAGCAGTTCTTC. Protein: CASMMGNEQFF. The chain employs TRBV28 and TRBJ2-1; no definite D call. Deletions cut 7 bases from V and 7 bases from J, with 8 bases between. CDR3 size: 11 residues. The germline gives CDR1 MDHEN, CDR2 SYDVKM. Combining the CDR3 with reference TRBV28 and TRBJ2-1 gives the whole variable domain DVKVTQSSRYLVKRTGEKVFLECVQDMDHENMFWYRQDPGLGLRLIYFSYDVKMKEKGDIPEGYSVSREKKERFSLILESASTNQTSMYLCASMMGNEQFFGPGTRLTVL.

In its sample, this clonotype was seen a few times. The V and J genes are TRBV12-3 or TRBV12-4 and TRBJ2-2; no firm D call. V lost 6 bases and J 7 bases, leaving 12 bases between the germline ends. This CDR3 is built from 13 residues. The CDR3 DNA sequence: TGTGCCAGCAGGCCTTGGGCGGTCGGGGAGCTGTTTTTT. This gives the protein CASRPWAVGELFF.

Only a few counts were recorded for this clonotype. This chain links TRBV4-1 with TRBJ2-7; D is uncertain. V was clipped by 8 bases and J by 2 bases, with 16 bases between them. Germline V gives CDR1 MGHRA, CDR2 YSYEKL. The CDR3 totals 14 residues. The CDR3 coding sequence is TGCGCCAGCTCAAGTGAAGGTCCCACCTACGAGCAGTACTTC. Translation gives CASSSEGPTYEQYF.

The chain combines TRBV15 with TRBJ2-5; D uncertain. V lost 5 bases, J lost 2 bases, and 12 bases lay in between. The germline V gene has CDR1 LNHNV and CDR2 YYDKDF (reference sequence). The CDR3 runs to 14 residues. The CDR3 region is CATSPFMVQETQYF. The CDR3 coding sequence is TGTGCCACCAGCCCTTTCATGGTGCAAGAGACCCAGTACTTC.

This chain connects TRBV10-3 to TRBJ2-1, with 11 bases that match TRBD2. V dropped 3 bases and J dropped 10; count of bases not matched to a gene: 2. This CDR3 region has 13 residues. Looked up from germline, CDR1 is ENHRY and CDR2 is SYGVKD. CDR3 protein: CAISDVAGGEQFF. The CDR3, as DNA: TGTGCCATCAGTGATGTAGCGGGGGGGGAGCAGTTCTTC.

This clonotype was counted many times. The V call is TRBV12-3 or TRBV12-4, the J call TRBJ2-7; D remains ambiguous. The CDR3 is 12 residues long. V was shortened by 2 bases and J by 2 bases, with 4 bases between the two germline ends. CDR3 region: CASSLNAYEQYF. CDR3 coding DNA: TGTGCCAGCAGTTTAAACGCCTACGAGCAGTACTTC.

This clonotype was counted once. The CDR3 DNA sequence: TGTGCCAGCAGCCATGAGGACAGAACAGGCTACACCGGGGAGCTGTTTTTT. Encoded protein: CASSHEDRTGYTGELFF. The chain joins TRBV3-1 to TRBJ2-2, with D maybe TRBD1 (6 bases). The germline V gene encodes CDR1 LGHDT and CDR2 YNNKEL (reference sequence). The CDR3 sequence is 17 residues long. Trimming cost V 3 bases and J 3 bases, with 17 bases left between them. The full variable domain, rest sourced from reference TRBV3-1 and TRBJ2-2, is DTAVSQTPKYLVTQMGNDKSIKCEQNLGHDTMYWYKQDSKKFLKIMFSYNNKELIINETVPNRFSPKSPDKAHLNLHINSLELGDSAVYFCASSHEDRTGYTGELFFGEGSRLTVL.